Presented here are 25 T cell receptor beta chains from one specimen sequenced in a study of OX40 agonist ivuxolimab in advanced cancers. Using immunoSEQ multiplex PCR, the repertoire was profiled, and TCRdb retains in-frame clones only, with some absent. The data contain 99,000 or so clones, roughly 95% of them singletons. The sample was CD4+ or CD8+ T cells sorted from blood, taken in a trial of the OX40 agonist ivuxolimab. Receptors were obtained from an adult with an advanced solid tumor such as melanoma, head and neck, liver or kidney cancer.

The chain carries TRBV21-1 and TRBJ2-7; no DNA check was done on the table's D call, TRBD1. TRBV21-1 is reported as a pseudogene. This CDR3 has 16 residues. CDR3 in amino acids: CASSKSVQQYTYEQYF. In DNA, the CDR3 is TGTGCCAGCAGCAAATCGGTGCAACAGTATACCTACGAGCAGTACTTC.

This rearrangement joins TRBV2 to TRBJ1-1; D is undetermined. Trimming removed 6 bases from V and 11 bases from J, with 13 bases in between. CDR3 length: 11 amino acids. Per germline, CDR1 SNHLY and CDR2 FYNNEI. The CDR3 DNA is TGTGCCAGCAGGGAAAACATGGCGGCTTTCTTT. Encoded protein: CASRENMAAFF.

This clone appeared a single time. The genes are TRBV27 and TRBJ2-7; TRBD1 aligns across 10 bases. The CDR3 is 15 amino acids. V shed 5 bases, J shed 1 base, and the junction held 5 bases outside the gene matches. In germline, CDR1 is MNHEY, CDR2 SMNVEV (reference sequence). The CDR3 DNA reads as TGTGCCAGCAGTACCCGGGACAGGGGATCCTACGAGCAGTACTTC. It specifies CASSTRDRGSYEQYF.

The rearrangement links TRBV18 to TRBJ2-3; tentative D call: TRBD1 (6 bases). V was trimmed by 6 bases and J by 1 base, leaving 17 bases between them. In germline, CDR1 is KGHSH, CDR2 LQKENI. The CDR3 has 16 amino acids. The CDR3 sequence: CASSRQTGSGTDTQYF. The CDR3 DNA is TGTGCCAGCTCGCGTCAAACAGGGTCGGGCACAGATACGCAGTATTTT.

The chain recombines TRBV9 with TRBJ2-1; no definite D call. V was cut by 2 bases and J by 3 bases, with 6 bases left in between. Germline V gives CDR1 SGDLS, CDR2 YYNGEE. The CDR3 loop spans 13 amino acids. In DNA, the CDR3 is TGTGCCAGCAGCGTCGAAATCTACAATGAGCAGTTCTTC. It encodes CASSVEIYNEQFF.

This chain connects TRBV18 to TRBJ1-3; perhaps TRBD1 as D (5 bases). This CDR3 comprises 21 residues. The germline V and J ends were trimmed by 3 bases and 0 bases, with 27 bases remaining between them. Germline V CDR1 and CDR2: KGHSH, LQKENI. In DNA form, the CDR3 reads TGTGCCAGCTCACCCGCCGGAGGAGGGGATACAAGGCGAAACTCTGGAAACACCATATATTTT. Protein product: CASSPAGGGDTRRNSGNTIYF.

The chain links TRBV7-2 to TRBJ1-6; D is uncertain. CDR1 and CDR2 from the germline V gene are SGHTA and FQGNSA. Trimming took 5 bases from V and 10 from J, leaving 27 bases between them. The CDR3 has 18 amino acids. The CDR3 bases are TGTGCCAGCAGCCCCCGGACTCCTTCGACGGGGTGGGGATCACCCCTCCACTTT. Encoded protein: CASSPRTPSTGWGSPLHF.

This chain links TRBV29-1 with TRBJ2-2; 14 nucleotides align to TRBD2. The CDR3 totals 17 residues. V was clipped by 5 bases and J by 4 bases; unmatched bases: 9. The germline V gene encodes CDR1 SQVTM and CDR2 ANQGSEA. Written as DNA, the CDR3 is TGCAGCGTTCGACGACTAGCGGGAGGGCCCAGCACCGGGGAGCTGTTTTTT. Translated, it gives CSVRRLAGGPSTGELFF.

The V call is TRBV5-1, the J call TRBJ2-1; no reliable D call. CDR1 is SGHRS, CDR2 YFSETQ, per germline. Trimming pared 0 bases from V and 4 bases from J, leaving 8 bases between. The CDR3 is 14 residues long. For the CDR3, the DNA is TGCGCCAGCAGCTTGGAAGTCACTTACAATGAGCAGTTCTTC. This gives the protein CASSLEVTYNEQFF.

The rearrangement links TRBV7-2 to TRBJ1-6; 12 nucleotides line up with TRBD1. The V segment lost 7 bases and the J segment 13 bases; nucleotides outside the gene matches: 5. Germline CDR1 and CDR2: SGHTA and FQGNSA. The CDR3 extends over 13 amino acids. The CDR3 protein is CASTRGTGGPLHF. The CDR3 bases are TGTGCCAGCACCCGAGGGACAGGGGGCCCCCTCCACTTT.

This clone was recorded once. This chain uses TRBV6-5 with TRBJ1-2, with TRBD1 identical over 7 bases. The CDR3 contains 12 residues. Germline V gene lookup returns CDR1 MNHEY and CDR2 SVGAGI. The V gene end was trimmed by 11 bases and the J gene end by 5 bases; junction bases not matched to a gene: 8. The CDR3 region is CASGTVFYGYTF. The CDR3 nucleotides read TGTGCCTCGGGGACAGTCTTTTATGGCTACACCTTC.

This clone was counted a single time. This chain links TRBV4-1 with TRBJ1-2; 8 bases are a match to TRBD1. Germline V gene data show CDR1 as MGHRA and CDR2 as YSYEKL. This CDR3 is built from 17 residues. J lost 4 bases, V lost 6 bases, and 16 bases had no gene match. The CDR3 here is CASRSPATGQGGYGYTF. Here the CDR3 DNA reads TGCGCCAGCAGATCCCCGGCTACCGGACAGGGAGGCTATGGCTACACCTTC.

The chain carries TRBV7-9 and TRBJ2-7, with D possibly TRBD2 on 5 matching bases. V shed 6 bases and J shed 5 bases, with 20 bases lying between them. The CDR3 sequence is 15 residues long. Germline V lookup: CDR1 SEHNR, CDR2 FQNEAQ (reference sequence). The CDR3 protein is CASSSSRLPRDEQYF. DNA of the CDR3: TGTGCCAGCAGTTCAAGCCGACTACCACGGGACGAGCAGTACTTC. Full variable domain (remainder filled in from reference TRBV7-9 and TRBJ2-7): DTGVSQNPRHKITKRGQNVTFRCDPISEHNRLYWYRQTLGQGPEFLTYFQNEAQLEKSRLLSDRFSAERPKGSFSTLEIQRTEQGDSAMYLCASSSSRLPRDEQYFGPGTRLTVT.

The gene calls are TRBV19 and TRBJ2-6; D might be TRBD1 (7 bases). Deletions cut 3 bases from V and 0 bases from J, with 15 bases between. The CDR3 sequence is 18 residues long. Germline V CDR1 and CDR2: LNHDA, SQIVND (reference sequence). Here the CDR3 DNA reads TGTGCCAGTAGTATTCCGCAGGGGGGACGCTCTGGGGCCAACGTCCTGACTTTC. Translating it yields CASSIPQGGRSGANVLTF.

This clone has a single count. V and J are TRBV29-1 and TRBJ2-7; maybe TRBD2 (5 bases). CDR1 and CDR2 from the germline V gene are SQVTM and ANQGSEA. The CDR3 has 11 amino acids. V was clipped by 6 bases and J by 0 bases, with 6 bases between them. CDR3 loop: CSVGSSYEQYF. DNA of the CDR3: TGCAGCGTAGGGAGCTCCTACGAGCAGTACTTC.

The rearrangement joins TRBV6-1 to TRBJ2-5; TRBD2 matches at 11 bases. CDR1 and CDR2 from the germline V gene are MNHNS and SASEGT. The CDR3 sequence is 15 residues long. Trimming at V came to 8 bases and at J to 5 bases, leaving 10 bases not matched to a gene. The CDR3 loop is CASGPSGRYVETQYF. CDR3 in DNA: TGTGCCAGCGGCCCTAGCGGGAGGTATGTGGAGACCCAGTACTTC.

The CDR3 loop reads CASSGGQSPREKLFF. CDR3 bases: TGTGCCAGCAGCGGGGGACAGTCTCCTAGAGAAAAACTGTTTTTT. The chain links TRBV5-8 to TRBJ1-4, with 7 bases lining up with TRBD1. The germline gives CDR1 SGHTS, CDR2 YDEGEE. Trimming removed 4 bases from V and 8 bases from J; junction bases left unmatched: 11. This CDR3 spans 15 amino acids.

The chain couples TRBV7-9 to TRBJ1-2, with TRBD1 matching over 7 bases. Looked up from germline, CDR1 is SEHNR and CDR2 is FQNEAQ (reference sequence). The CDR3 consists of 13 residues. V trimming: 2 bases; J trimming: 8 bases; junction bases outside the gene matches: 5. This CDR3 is CASSLPGGNGYTF. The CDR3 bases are TGTGCCAGCAGCTTACCAGGGGGGAACGGCTACACCTTC.

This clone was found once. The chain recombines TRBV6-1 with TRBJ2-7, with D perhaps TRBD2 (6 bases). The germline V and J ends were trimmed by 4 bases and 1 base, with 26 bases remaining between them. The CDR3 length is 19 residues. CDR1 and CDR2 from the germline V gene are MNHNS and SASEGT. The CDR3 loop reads CASSVRLTGERPSSYEQYF. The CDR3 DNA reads TGTGCCAGCAGTGTACGACTAACGGGGGAGAGGCCTTCTTCCTACGAGCAGTACTTC.

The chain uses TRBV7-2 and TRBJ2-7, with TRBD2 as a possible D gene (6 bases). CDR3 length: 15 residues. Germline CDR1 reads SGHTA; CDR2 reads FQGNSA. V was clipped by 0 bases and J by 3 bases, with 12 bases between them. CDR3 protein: CASSLALGLRYEQYF. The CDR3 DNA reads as TGTGCCAGCAGCTTAGCGCTGGGACTGCGCTACGAGCAGTACTTC.

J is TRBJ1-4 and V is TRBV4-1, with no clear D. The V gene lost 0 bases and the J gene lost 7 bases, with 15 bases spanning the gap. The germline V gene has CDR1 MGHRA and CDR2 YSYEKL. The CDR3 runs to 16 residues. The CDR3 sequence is CASSQDLWTGGEKLFF. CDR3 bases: TGCGCCAGCAGCCAAGATCTGTGGACGGGCGGTGAAAAACTGTTTTTT.

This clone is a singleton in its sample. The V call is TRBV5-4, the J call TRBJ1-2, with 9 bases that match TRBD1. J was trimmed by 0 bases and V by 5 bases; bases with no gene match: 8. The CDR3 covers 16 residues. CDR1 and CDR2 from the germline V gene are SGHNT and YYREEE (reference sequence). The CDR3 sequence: CASRPRGTGTNYGYTF. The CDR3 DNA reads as TGTGCCAGCAGACCGCGAGGGACAGGGACTAACTATGGCTACACCTTC. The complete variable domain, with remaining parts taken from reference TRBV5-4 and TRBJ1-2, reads ETGVTQSPTHLIKTRGQQVTLRCSSQSGHNTVSWYQQALGQGPQFIFQYYREEENGRGNFPPRFSGLQFPNYSSELNVNALELDDSALYLCASRPRGTGTNYGYTFGSGTRLTVV.

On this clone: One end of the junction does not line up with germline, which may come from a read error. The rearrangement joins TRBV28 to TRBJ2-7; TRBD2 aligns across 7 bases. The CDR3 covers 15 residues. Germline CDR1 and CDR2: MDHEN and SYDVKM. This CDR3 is CGSSSLASGGAEQYF. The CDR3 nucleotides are TGTGGCAGCAGTTCCCTGGCTAGCGGAGGTGCCGAGCAGTACTTC.

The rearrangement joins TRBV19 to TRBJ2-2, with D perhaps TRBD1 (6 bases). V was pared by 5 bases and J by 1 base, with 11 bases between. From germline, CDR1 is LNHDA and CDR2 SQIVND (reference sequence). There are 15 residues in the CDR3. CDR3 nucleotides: TGTGCCAGTAGTGAACCGGGACAGAACACCGGGGAGCTGTTTTTT. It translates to CASSEPGQNTGELFF.

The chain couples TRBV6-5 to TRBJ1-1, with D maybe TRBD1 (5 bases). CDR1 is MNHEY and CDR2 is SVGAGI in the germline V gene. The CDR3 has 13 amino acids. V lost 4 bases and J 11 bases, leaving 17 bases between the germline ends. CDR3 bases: TGTGCCAGCAGTTTCTCGGACGGGGCGGAGGCTTTCTTT. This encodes CASSFSDGAEAFF.